Shown below are 20 T cell receptor beta chains from a single sample sequenced in a study of cytomegalovirus exposure and HLA in healthy donors. Use of 60 Vbeta and 13 Jbeta primers characterized the PCR. Libraries were prepared by immunoSEQ multiplex PCR; TCRdb keeps only in-frame clonotypes and omits some of them. Of 150,000 to 200,000 clones in the sample, about 70% were seen once. The sequenced material came from PBMCs. These receptors came from a man in his thirties or forties in good health and CMV-seropositive.

The chain has TRBV6-1 and TRBJ2-7; D is perhaps TRBD1 (5 bases). This CDR3 has 11 amino acids. The germline V gene encodes CDR1 MNHNS and CDR2 SASEGT. Trimming stripped 9 bases from V and 2 bases from J, with 8 bases between. CDR3 protein: CARGPAYEQYF. DNA of the CDR3: TGTGCCAGGGGGCCCGCCTACGAGCAGTACTTC.

The rearrangement uses TRBV30 and TRBJ1-1, with 8 bases matching TRBD1. The CDR3 covers 14 residues. Germline CDR1 and CDR2: GTSNPN and SVGIG (reference sequence). After removal of 0 bases from V and 4 bases from J, the junction contained 4 bases not matched to a gene. The CDR3 nucleotides are TGTGCCTGGAGTGTCAGGACAGGGAGCACTGAAGCTTTCTTT. It specifies CAWSVRTGSTEAFF.

On this clone: Compared with germline, one end of the junction differs, possibly owing to a read error. This chain uses TRBV11-3 with TRBJ2-5; 7 bases are shared with TRBD1. Germline V gene data show CDR1 as SGHNT and CDR2 as YENEEA. CDR3 length equals 16 residues. CDR3 in amino acids: CASSIEDRQSQETQYF. DNA for the CDR3: TGTGCCAGCAGCATAGAGGACAGGCAATCCCAAGAGACCCAGTACTTC.

This chain connects TRBV4-2 to TRBJ2-1; 13 positions match TRBD2. This CDR3 contains 14 residues. Germline-derived CDR1 and CDR2 are LGHNA and YNFKEQ. Trimming took 4 bases from V and 10 from J; bases not matched to a gene: 4. CDR3 protein: CASSRGLAGPEQFF. The DNA of the CDR3 is TGTGCCAGCAGCCGGGGACTAGCGGGACCCGAGCAGTTCTTC.

V usage is TRBV4-2 and J usage is TRBJ1-1; no definite D call. Between the trimmed V and J ends, which lost 0 bases and 6 bases, there was a span of 11 bases. The germline CDR1 and CDR2 sequences are LGHNA and YNFKEQ. The length of the CDR3 is 14 residues. The chain's CDR3 is CASSQESGGPEAFF. DNA for the CDR3: TGTGCCAGCAGCCAAGAGTCCGGAGGGCCTGAAGCTTTCTTT.

The genes are TRBV30 and TRBJ2-2; D may be TRBD2 (5 bases). In germline, CDR1 is GTSNPN, CDR2 SVGIG (reference sequence). This CDR3 region has 15 residues. Trimming cost V 0 bases and J 0 bases, with 8 bases left between them. CDR3 DNA sequence: TGTGCCTGGAGTGTACAACTAGCGAACACCGGGGAGCTGTTTTTT. Protein: CAWSVQLANTGELFF.

The chain combines TRBV7-2 with TRBJ2-2; 10 bases align to TRBD1. The CDR3 length is 15 residues. Trimming took 6 bases from V and 0 from J; bases not matched to a gene: 1. The V gene's germline CDR1 is SGHTA and CDR2 FQGNSA. CDR3 coding DNA: TGTGCCAGCAGGGGACAGGGGTCGAACACCGGGGAGCTGTTTTTT. Translation gives CASRGQGSNTGELFF. Using reference TRBV7-2 and TRBJ2-2 for the parts outside the CDR3, the full variable domain is GAGVSQSPSNKVTEKGKDVELRCDPISGHTALYWYRQSLGQGLEFLIYFQGNSAPDKSGLPSDRFSAERTGGSVSTLTIQRTQQEDSAVYLCASRGQGSNTGELFFGEGSRLTVL.

The chain has TRBV28 and TRBJ1-1, with D unresolved. Germline CDR1 is MDHEN and CDR2 is SYDVKM. The CDR3 covers 17 residues. The V end was cut by 1 base, the J end by 1 base, with 16 bases between. CDR3 nucleotides: TGTGCCAGCAGTTTATCCTCGAGGGAATTGGGGAACACTGAAGCTTTCTTT. Translation gives CASSLSSRELGNTEAFF.

A few counts support this clone. This likely traces to a read error, being one base from a far larger clone. The same CDR3 arises from other DNA sequences in this sample as well. The chain is built from TRBV5-1 and TRBJ2-1; no clear D. The CDR3 extends over 11 amino acids. V lost 4 bases and J 5 bases, leaving 4 bases between the germline ends. The V gene's germline CDR1 is SGHRS and CDR2 YFSETQ. CDR3 protein: CASSTDNEQFF. CDR3 DNA sequence: TGCGCCAGCAGCACAGACAATGAGCAGTTCTTC.

The chain is built from TRBV11-1 and TRBJ1-1; D call uncertain. This CDR3 spans 14 amino acids. V lost 1 base to trimming and J lost 3 bases, with 9 bases between them. The V gene's germline CDR1 is SGHAT and CDR2 FQDESV (reference sequence). This chain's CDR3 is CASSLEAGYTEAFF. CDR3 bases: TGTGCCAGCAGCTTAGAAGCGGGCTACACTGAAGCTTTCTTT. Full variable domain (remainder filled in from reference TRBV11-1 and TRBJ1-1): EAEVAQSPRYKITEKSQAVAFWCDPISGHATLYWYRQILGQGPELLVQFQDESVVDDSQLPKDRFSAERLKGVDSTLKIQPAELGDSAMYLCASSLEAGYTEAFFGQGTRLTVV.

V gene TRBV11-2 combines with J gene TRBJ1-1, with D hard to call. The V end lost 5 bases, the J end lost 10 bases, and 17 bases lay between the germline ends. Per the germline V gene, CDR1 is SGHAT and CDR2 is FQNNGV. The CDR3 is 13 residues long. The CDR3 protein is CASSRPTSPGAFF. The CDR3 coding sequence is TGTGCCAGCAGCCGTCCAACATCCCCGGGAGCTTTCTTT.

This chain links TRBV4-1 with TRBJ2-6, with TRBD2 matching over 8 bases. The CDR3 spans 19 residues. Germline CDR1 reads MGHRA; CDR2 reads YSYEKL. J was trimmed by 1 base and V by 0 bases; bases with no gene match: 8. The CDR3 loop is CASSQDTGLVFSGANVLTF. CDR3 coding DNA: TGCGCCAGCAGCCAAGATACGGGACTAGTGTTTTCTGGGGCCAACGTCCTGACTTTC.

The chain carries TRBV19 and TRBJ1-1; tentatively, D is TRBD1 (5 bases). The V and J ends lost 7 bases and 3 bases respectively, with 15 bases between them. CDR1 and CDR2 (germline): LNHDA, SQIVND (reference sequence). The CDR3 spans 14 residues. CDR3 region: CASNLGGEDTEAFF. Written as DNA, the CDR3 is TGTGCCAGTAACCTGGGGGGAGAGGACACTGAAGCTTTCTTT.

V and J are TRBV5-1 and TRBJ1-1, with a weak D call TRBD1 (5 bases). This CDR3 spans 15 amino acids. V was trimmed by 10 bases and J by 0 bases, leaving 19 bases between them. Germline V CDR1 and CDR2: SGHRS, YFSETQ. The CDR3 coding sequence is TGCGCCTCGTGGGGGGTGGAGGGAATGAACACTGAAGCTTTCTTT. It translates to CASWGVEGMNTEAFF.

A word on this clone: A read error may produce the germline difference seen at one junction end. The CDR3 sequence: CSSSPGLAGRQFGELFF. DNA of the CDR3: TGTTCCAGCAGCCCGGGACTAGCGGGACGGCAATTCGGGGAGCTGTTTTTT. The J gene is TRBJ2-2, the V gene TRBV7-9, with TRBD2 identical over 13 bases. The CDR3 contains 17 residues. Germline V gene lookup returns CDR1 SEHNR and CDR2 FQNEAQ (reference sequence).

The genes are TRBV27 and TRBJ2-2, with 7 bases fitting TRBD1. The V segment lost 5 bases and the J segment 0 bases; nucleotides outside the gene matches: 6. The CDR3 is made up of 16 amino acids. CDR1 MNHEY and CDR2 SMNVEV come from the germline V gene (reference sequence). The CDR3 DNA follows: TGTGCCAGCAGTCCACAGGGGCTCGCGAACACCGGGGAGCTGTTTTTT. It is translated as CASSPQGLANTGELFF.

The chain combines TRBV5-1 with TRBJ1-3; 7 nucleotides match TRBD1. After removal of 1 base from V and 3 bases from J, the junction contained 4 bases not matched to a gene. Per the germline V gene, CDR1 is SGHRS and CDR2 is YFSETQ. This CDR3 has 15 amino acids. The CDR3 coding sequence is TGCGCCAGCAGCTTGAGAGGGGGCTATGGAAACACCATATATTTT. It specifies CASSLRGGYGNTIYF.

This clone was recorded a few times. Other nucleotide sequences from this sample produce the same CDR3. The rearrangement uses TRBV9 and TRBJ2-7; D possibly corresponds to TRBD2 (6 bases). Germline CDR1 and CDR2: SGDLS and YYNGEE. The CDR3 is made up of 14 amino acids. Trimming took 0 bases from V and 0 from J, leaving 7 bases between them. DNA of the CDR3: TGTGCCAGCAGCGTAGGGGGGGACTCCTACGAGCAGTACTTC. It is translated as CASSVGGDSYEQYF.

This clone is a singleton in its sample. This chain uses TRBV14 with TRBJ1-1; possibly TRBD1 for D (5 bases). V was cut by 2 bases and J by 6 bases, with 19 bases left in between. Per the germline V gene, CDR1 is SGHDN and CDR2 is FVKESK. The CDR3 loop spans 16 amino acids. The CDR3 DNA follows: TGTGCCAGCAGCCAACCGGGTAGCGGGGGATACGCTGAAGCTTTCTTT. It yields the protein CASSQPGSGGYAEAFF.

CDR3 loop: CASSLDRGRYNEQFF. As DNA, the CDR3 is TGCGCCAGCAGCTTGGACAGGGGAAGGTACAATGAGCAGTTCTTC. V usage is TRBV5-1 and J usage is TRBJ2-1; TRBD1 matches at 7 bases. Trimming cost V 0 bases and J 4 bases; bases outside gene matches: 4. Looked up from germline, CDR1 is SGHRS and CDR2 is YFSETQ. The CDR3 extends over 15 amino acids.